The subject of this entry is one T cell receptor (beta chain). This CDR3 is built from 15 residues. CDR1 and CDR2 from the germline V gene are LGHNA and YSLEER. Losses at the gene ends were 1 base for V and 5 bases for J; bases not matched to a gene: 6. Naive CD8 cells lacked CD45RO, underwent positive selection for CCR7 and left out terminally differentiated effector memory CD45RA+ cells. These data are taken from a study of shared clonotypes between healthy human individuals. TCRdb keeps only in-frame clones here, not all; method: immunoSEQ multiplex PCR. The sample contains some 2,100,000 clones, approximately 94% of which appear only once.

Material for sequencing was naive CD8+ T cells from PBMCs. This chain connects TRBV4-3 to TRBJ2-7, with 9 bases identical to TRBD2. The source is a man younger than 35 in good health. Some clones in this sample may be carry-over from other donors' samples. The CDR3 DNA is TGCGCCAGCAGCCAAGTCGCTAGCGGGAACAACGAGCAGTACTTC. This translates into CASSQVASGNNEQYF.